A selection of T cell receptor beta chains follows, all from one sample in a study of blood T cells in healthy people across ages. MiXCR, applied by TCRdb to the 5' RACE reads, yields one record per CDR3 protein. The table has about 1.8 million distinct CDR3 sequences, 40% to 55% seen once. Sequencing was performed on blood. The receptors were sampled from a woman between 40 and 50 years old in good health. Both conserved end residues are part of each CDR3. Each record gives: clone size, V gene, D gene, J gene, CDR3 DNA, CDR3 protein. The D gene is left open where the match is weak. A row's size may be missing; if present it is once, few, many or a size class.

-,TRBV7-2,TRBD1,TRBJ1-1,TGTGCCAGCAGGTACAAGGGGGCCGCTGAAGCTTTCTTT,CASRYKGAAEAFF
-,TRBV12-3/TRBV12-4,-,TRBJ1-2,TGTGCCAGCAGTTTAGGGACCCTAGGGAACTATGGCTACACCTTC,CASSLGTLGNYGYTF
few,TRBV2,-,TRBJ1-2,TGTGCCAGCAGTGCGGATGCTAACTATGGCTACACCTTC,CASSADANYGYTF
-,TRBV28,-,TRBJ1-4,TGTACCAGCAGTTTGGGGGACGGTGCAACTAATGAAAAACTGTTTTTT,CTSSLGDGATNEKLFF
-,TRBV7-7,-,TRBJ2-5,TGTGCTAGCAGCTCAACAGGGATAGGGGAGGCCCAGTACTTC,CASSSTGIGEAQYF
few,TRBV20-1,TRBD2,TRBJ2-7,TGCAGTGCTTCCCTGAACAAGCGGGGGGCCGGTAACCTCGAGCAGTACTTC,CSASLNKRGAGNLEQYF
-,TRBV27,-,TRBJ1-6,TGTGCCAGCAGTACCTACTTAAATTCACCCCTCCACTTT,CASSTYLNSPLHF
-,TRBV7-2,TRBD1,TRBJ1-1,TGTGCCAGCAGCAGAGGACAGGGCGGGAGCACTGAAGCTTTCTTT,CASSRGQGGSTEAFF
many,TRBV27,-,TRBJ2-6,TGTGCCAGCAGTTTACGGGAGGCCAACGTCCTGACTTTC,CASSLREANVLTF
-,TRBV7-2,-,TRBJ1-2,TGTGCCAGCAGCCCCCAGTTAAACGCCTACACCTTC,CASSPQLNAYTF
few,TRBV7-9,TRBD1,TRBJ2-4,TGTGCCAGCAGCTTATCGGGACAGGGAGGGAAAAACATTCAGTACTTC,CASSLSGQGGKNIQYF
-,TRBV7-7,-,TRBJ2-5,TGTGCTAGCAGCCAAAGCCGGACCCGGGGGACCCAGTACTTC,CASSQSRTRGTQYF
few,TRBV20-1,TRBD1,TRBJ2-5,TGCAGTGCTAGAGATGGGACAGGGTGGCAAGAGACCCAGTACTTC,CSARDGTGWQETQYF
-,TRBV10-3,-,TRBJ2-4,TGTGCCATCAGTGACACAGGAGTTAGTCAGTACTTC,CAISDTGVSQYF
once,TRBV9,TRBD2,TRBJ2-3,TGTGCCAGCAGCTTCACCGGGACTAGCGACGGCACAGATACGCAGTATTTT,CASSFTGTSDGTDTQYF
-,TRBV7-8,-,TRBJ2-2,TGTGCCAGCAGCCCGTGGCCGCAGAGGGACACCGGGGAGCTGTTTTTT,CASSPWPQRDTGELFF
-,TRBV6-2/TRBV6-3,TRBD2,TRBJ2-3,TGTGCCAGCAGGCCCGGGACTACCAGCAGGGATACGCAGTATTTT,CASRPGTTSRDTQYF
-,TRBV28,TRBD1,TRBJ1-2,TGTGCCAGCAGAGGTCACAGGGGGCTTGCTAACTATGGCTACACCTTC,CASRGHRGLANYGYTF